This is a list of T cell receptor beta chains from one sample in a study of blood T cell repertoires in COVID-19. The assay was immunoSEQ multiplex PCR, and TCRdb's table has in-frame clones only and misses some. This repertoire shows under 150,000 clones, around 76% found once; its top ten account for around 13%. Sequenced sample: peripheral blood. The receptors originated from a man at least 80 years old with acute or convalescent COVID-19. The CDR3 runs from the conserved cysteine through the conserved F or W. D genes are given only for firm matches. A row's size may be missing; if present it is once, few, many or a size class.

clone_size	j_call	d_call	v_call	cdr3_aa	cdr3_nt
NA	TRBJ2-2	TRBD1	TRBV7-9	CARTDRANTGELFF	TGTGCCAGGACGGACAGGGCGAACACCGGGGAGCTGTTTTTT
NA	TRBJ1-5	TRBD1	TRBV19	CASSPQTGVNQPQHF	TGTGCCAGTAGTCCCCAGACAGGGGTCAATCAGCCCCAGCATTTT
NA	TRBJ1-6	NA	TRBV6-1	CASSEWGGNSPLHF	TGTGCCAGCAGTGAATGGGGGGGCAATTCACCCCTCCACTTT
NA	TRBJ1-6	NA	TRBV27	CVPLWSSYNSPLHF	TGTGTCCCGCTTTGGAGCTCCTATAATTCACCCCTCCACTTT
NA	TRBJ1-4	TRBD1	TRBV23-1	CASSPRDRPISRELEKLFF	TGCGCCAGCAGTCCGAGGGACAGGCCAATTTCCCGGGAGCTTGAAAAACTGTTTTTT
NA	TRBJ2-7	NA	TRBV6-2/TRBV6-3	CASSFGLSSYEQYF	TGTGCCAGCAGCTTTGGACTGAGCTCCTACGAGCAGTACTTC
NA	TRBJ1-1	TRBD1	TRBV2	CASRQTGINTEAFF	TGTGCCAGCAGGCAGACAGGGATTAACACTGAAGCTTTCTTT
few	TRBJ1-6	TRBD1	TRBV27	CASSPWTGGGSPLHF	TGTGCCAGCAGTCCCTGGACAGGGGGAGGTTCACCCCTCCACTTT
NA	TRBJ2-1	NA	TRBV5-1	CASSLGLNDYNEQFF	TGCGCCAGCAGCCTCGGACTGAACGATTACAATGAGCAGTTCTTC
NA	TRBJ2-3	NA	TRBV11-2	CASSLQGPDTQYF	TGTGCCAGCAGCTTACAGGGCCCAGATACGCAGTATTTT
NA	TRBJ2-7	TRBD1	TRBV14	CASSQDRLVIRGRGEQYF	TGTGCCAGCAGCCAAGATCGGCTCGTAATCAGGGGGCGAGGCGAGCAGTACTTC
NA	TRBJ1-5	TRBD1	TRBV6-5	CASNLGWTGNQPQHF	TGTGCCAGCAACCTGGGTTGGACAGGGAATCAGCCCCAGCATTTT
NA	TRBJ1-2	NA	TRBV15	CATSRSGPPGAGGYTF	TGTGCCACCAGCAGGAGTGGCCCCCCAGGGGCAGGAGGCTACACCTTC
once	TRBJ1-1	NA	TRBV12-3/TRBV12-4	CASSSYMNTEAFF	TGTGCCAGCAGTTCCTATATGAACACTGAAGCTTTCTTT
many	TRBJ2-7	TRBD2	TRBV9	CASSWGGSYEQYF	TGTGCCAGCAGCTGGGGGGGCTCCTACGAGCAGTACTTC
NA	TRBJ2-3	NA	TRBV7-2	CASSLLLDTQYF	TGTGCCAGCAGCCTCCTTTTGGATACGCAGTATTTT
once	TRBJ1-1	NA	TRBV10-3	CAITGGNTEAFF	TGTGCCATCACGGGGGGGAACACTGAAGCTTTCTTT
NA	TRBJ2-7	TRBD2	TRBV7-8	CASSPLAGGLYEQYF	TGTGCCAGCAGCCCCCTAGCGGGGGGCCTCTACGAGCAGTACTTC
NA	TRBJ2-7	TRBD1	TRBV5-6	CASSLVAPGQTYEQYF	TGTGCCAGCAGCTTGGTGGCCCCGGGACAGACCTACGAGCAGTACTTC
NA	TRBJ2-1	NA	TRBV5-1	CASSLGVMQHEQFF	TGCGCCAGCAGCCTCGGGGTGATGCAGCATGAGCAGTTCTTC
few	TRBJ1-2	NA	TRBV2	CASSLDSHYGYTF	TGTGCCAGCAGTCTTGACAGCCACTATGGCTACACCTTC
NA	TRBJ2-1	TRBD1	TRBV4-3	CASSQNRQGIYNEQFF	TGCGCCAGCAGCCAGAACCGACAGGGGATATACAATGAGCAGTTCTTC
many	TRBJ1-6	NA	TRBV6-2/TRBV6-3	CASSARGAPLHF	TGTGCCAGCAGCGCACGGGGGGCGCCCCTCCACTTT
NA	TRBJ1-5	NA	TRBV7-2	CASSLPGSGPQHF	TGTGCCAGCAGCTTACCAGGGTCGGGGCCCCAGCATTTT
NA	TRBJ2-6	TRBD1	TRBV6-2/TRBV6-3	CASSSYRGAGANVLTF	TGTGCCAGCAGTTCCTACAGGGGAGCTGGGGCCAACGTCCTGACTTTC
NA	TRBJ1-3	TRBD1	TRBV28	CASSLRQGGNTIYF	TGTGCCAGCAGTTTAAGACAGGGGGGAAACACCATATATTTT
NA	TRBJ2-2	TRBD1	TRBV7-8	CASSPTGSNTGELFF	TGTGCCAGCAGCCCGACAGGGTCGAACACCGGGGAGCTGTTTTTT
NA	TRBJ1-2	NA	TRBV28	CASSPETVFGYTF	TGTGCCAGCAGCCCCGAGACAGTGTTTGGCTACACCTTC
NA	TRBJ1-5	NA	TRBV2	CASSVEGVGNQPQHF	TGTGCCAGCAGTGTCGAGGGAGTAGGCAATCAGCCCCAGCATTTT
NA	TRBJ1-1	NA	TRBV10-3	CAISEDRSQQAFF	TGTGCCATCAGTGAAGACAGAAGTCAGCAAGCTTTCTTT
few	TRBJ1-6	TRBD1	TRBV3-1/TRBV3-2	CASGTGIVRALYNSPLHF	TGTGCCAGCGGGACAGGGATTGTGAGGGCCCTCTATAATTCACCCCTCCACTTT
many	TRBJ1-3	NA	TRBV30	CAWSLRSSGNTIYF	TGTGCCTGGAGTTTACGGAGCTCTGGAAACACCATATATTTT
NA	TRBJ1-1	NA	TRBV6-2/TRBV6-3	CASSYLGSTEAFF	TGTGCCAGCAGTTACCTGGGGAGCACTGAAGCTTTCTTT
few	TRBJ1-1	NA	TRBV6-5	CASSYSALNTEAFF	TGTGCCAGCAGTTACTCGGCCCTGAACACTGAAGCTTTCTTT
NA	TRBJ2-7	TRBD1	TRBV7-2	CASSRSGTGTSYEQYF	TGTGCCAGCAGTCGTTCCGGGACAGGGACCTCCTACGAGCAGTACTTC
NA	TRBJ2-5	NA	TRBV9	CASSVGGRGGQETQYF	TGTGCCAGCAGCGTAGGCGGAAGGGGGGGCCAAGAGACCCAGTACTTC
NA	TRBJ2-7	TRBD2	TRBV5-1	CASSFGTSGGTYEQYF	TGCGCCAGCAGCTTCGGGACTAGCGGGGGGACCTACGAGCAGTACTTC
NA	TRBJ1-5	NA	TRBV27	CASSFIGDQPQHF	TGTGCCAGCAGTTTTATAGGGGATCAGCCCCAGCATTTT
NA	TRBJ2-7	TRBD1	TRBV28	CASSPTGGRFEQYF	TGTGCCAGCAGCCCGACAGGGGGCCGTTTCGAGCAGTACTTC
NA	TRBJ2-1	TRBD2	TRBV6-6	CASSPGTSGTEQFF	TGTGCCAGCAGTCCGGGGACTAGCGGGACCGAGCAGTTCTTC
NA	TRBJ2-2	NA	TRBV5-1	CASSLDAGGPNTGELFF	TGCGCCAGCAGCTTGGATGCAGGAGGCCCTAACACCGGGGAGCTGTTTTTT
NA	TRBJ2-7	NA	TRBV7-9	CASSLGGTWGEQYF	TGTGCCAGCAGCTTAGGCGGGACTTGGGGCGAGCAGTACTTC
NA	TRBJ1-2	NA	TRBV7-2	CASSQQPGQSGYTF	TGTGCCAGCAGCCAACAACCGGGACAAAGCGGCTACACCTTC
few	TRBJ1-1	NA	TRBV5-1	CASSPAGHGSTEAFF	TGCGCCAGCAGCCCGGCCGGACACGGGAGCACTGAAGCTTTCTTT
NA	TRBJ1-1	TRBD1	TRBV4-3	CASSHRTGVNTEAFF	TGCGCCAGCAGCCACCGAACAGGGGTTAACACTGAAGCTTTCTTT
NA	TRBJ2-7	NA	TRBV6-5	CASSYSRESYEQYF	TGTGCCAGCAGTTACTCGAGAGAATCCTACGAGCAGTACTTC
once	TRBJ1-2	TRBD1	TRBV28	CASRSPGQGANYGYTF	TGTGCCAGCAGGTCTCCGGGACAGGGAGCTAACTATGGCTACACCTTC
NA	TRBJ1-5	NA	TRBV6-2/TRBV6-3	CASSYSGNNQPQHF	TGTGCCAGCAGTTACTCCGGGAACAATCAGCCCCAGCATTTT
NA	TRBJ1-1	TRBD1	TRBV2	CASSRQGTTEAFF	TGTGCCAGCAGTAGACAGGGGACGACTGAAGCTTTCTTT
NA	TRBJ2-1	NA	TRBV18	CASSPSDSYNEQFF	TGTGCCAGCTCACCTTCGGACAGTTACAATGAGCAGTTCTTC
NA	TRBJ1-1	NA	TRBV18	CASSPGGGGETEAFF	TGTGCCAGCTCACCAGGCGGGGGGGGCGAGACTGAAGCTTTCTTT
NA	TRBJ2-7	NA	TRBV7-2	CASSRRGPPLHEQYF	TGTGCCAGCAGCAGGAGGGGTCCTCCTCTCCACGAGCAGTACTTC
NA	TRBJ1-4	TRBD1	TRBV12-3/TRBV12-4	CASSLGTGEKLFF	TGTGCCAGCAGTTTAGGGACAGGGGAAAAACTGTTTTTT
NA	TRBJ1-1	NA	TRBV6-5	CASSPIGGTEAFF	TGTGCCAGCAGCCCCATCGGAGGAACTGAAGCTTTCTTT